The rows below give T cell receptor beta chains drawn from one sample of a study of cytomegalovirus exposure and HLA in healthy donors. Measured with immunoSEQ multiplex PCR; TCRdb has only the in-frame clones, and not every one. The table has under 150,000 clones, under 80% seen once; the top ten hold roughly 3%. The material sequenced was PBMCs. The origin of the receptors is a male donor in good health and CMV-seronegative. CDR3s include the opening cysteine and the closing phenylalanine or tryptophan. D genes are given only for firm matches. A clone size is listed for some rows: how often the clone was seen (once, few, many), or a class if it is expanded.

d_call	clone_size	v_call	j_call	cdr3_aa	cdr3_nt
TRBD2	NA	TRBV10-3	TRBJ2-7	CAISGLADYEQYF	TGTGCCATCAGTGGACTAGCGGACTACGAGCAGTACTTC
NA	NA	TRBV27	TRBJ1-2	CASSRFQGPNYGYTF	TGTGCCAGCAGTAGATTCCAGGGGCCTAACTATGGCTACACCTTC
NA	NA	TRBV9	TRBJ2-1	CASSVGLADSYNEQFF	TGTGCCAGCAGCGTAGGCCTAGCTGACTCCTACAATGAGCAGTTCTTC
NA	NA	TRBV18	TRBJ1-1	CASSPPREPYTEAFF	TGTGCCAGCTCACCACCCAGGGAACCCTACACTGAAGCTTTCTTT
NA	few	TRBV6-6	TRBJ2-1	CASSHAWSSYNEQFF	TGTGCCAGCAGTCACGCGTGGAGCTCCTACAATGAGCAGTTCTTC
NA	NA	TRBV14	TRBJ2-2	CASSLGLVGELFF	TGTGCCAGCAGCCTAGGACTGGTGGGGGAGCTGTTTTTT
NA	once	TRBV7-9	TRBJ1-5	CSSSLAQDQPQHF	TGTTCCAGCAGCTTGGCTCAGGATCAGCCCCAGCATTTT
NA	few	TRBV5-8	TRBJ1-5	CASSSIRDTGGQPQHF	TGTGCCAGCAGCTCGATCCGGGACACGGGGGGGCAGCCCCAGCATTTT
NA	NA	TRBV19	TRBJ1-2	CASSIARRNYGYTF	TGTGCCAGTAGTATAGCACGGCGGAACTATGGCTACACCTTC
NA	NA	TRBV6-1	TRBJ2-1	CASSEARSGGRNEQFF	TGTGCCAGCAGTGAAGCGCGGTCAGGGGGGAGAAATGAGCAGTTCTTC
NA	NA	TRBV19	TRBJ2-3	CASRQGGGGTDTQYF	TGTGCCAGTCGCCAGGGAGGGGGGGGCACAGATACGCAGTATTTT
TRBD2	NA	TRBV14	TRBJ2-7	CASSPRTSGRMGYEQYF	TGTGCCAGCAGCCCACGGACTAGCGGGAGGATGGGGTACGAGCAGTACTTC
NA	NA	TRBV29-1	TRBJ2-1	CSVRGGGAPYNEQFF	TGCAGTGTTAGAGGGGGGGGCGCTCCCTACAATGAGCAGTTCTTC
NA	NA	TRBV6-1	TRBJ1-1	CAGATLQEMNTEAFF	TGTGCCGGCGCCACCTTACAGGAAATGAACACTGAAGCTTTCTTT
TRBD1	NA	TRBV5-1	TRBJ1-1	CASSVGQGWTEAFF	TGCGCCAGCAGCGTTGGACAGGGGTGGACTGAAGCTTTCTTT
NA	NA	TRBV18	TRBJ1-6	CASSPQGSYNSPLHF	TGTGCCAGCTCACCTCAGGGATCTTATAATTCACCCCTCCACTTT
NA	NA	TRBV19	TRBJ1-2	CASSMRVGQGIYGYTF	TGTGCCAGTAGTATGAGGGTAGGGCAGGGGATCTATGGCTACACCTTC
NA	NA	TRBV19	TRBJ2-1	CASSISAPSTNEQFF	TGTGCCAGTAGTATTTCAGCGCCGAGTACAAATGAGCAGTTCTTC
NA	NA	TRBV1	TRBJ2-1	CTSSPHPYNEQFF	TGCACCAGCAGCCCACATCCTTACAATGAGCAGTTCTTC
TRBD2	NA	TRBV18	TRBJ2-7	CASSQATVAGAYEQYF	TGTGCCAGCTCCCAGGCAACAGTAGCGGGTGCATACGAGCAGTACTTC
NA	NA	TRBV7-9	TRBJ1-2	CASSRTTGRRYGYTF	TGTGCCAGCAGCCGGACCACAGGGCGACGCTATGGCTACACCTTC
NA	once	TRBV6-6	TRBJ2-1	CASSYDRREIYNEQFF	TGTGCCAGCAGTTACGACAGGAGAGAGATCTACAATGAGCAGTTCTTC
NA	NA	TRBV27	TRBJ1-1	CASSLSLTVVVRGEAFF	TGTGCCAGCAGTTTATCACTGACGGTCGTGGTTCGAGGTGAAGCTTTCTTT
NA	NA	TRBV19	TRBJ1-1	CASIGGLMNTEAFF	TGTGCCAGTATCGGCGGACTGATGAACACTGAAGCTTTCTTT
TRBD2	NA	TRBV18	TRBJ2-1	CASSPSFSGRAVNEQFF	TGTGCCAGCTCACCATCCTTTAGCGGGAGGGCCGTCAATGAGCAGTTCTTC
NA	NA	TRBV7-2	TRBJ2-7	CASSTPKDFIGQQYF	TGTGCCAGCAGCACCCCAAAGGACTTTATAGGCCAGCAGTACTTC
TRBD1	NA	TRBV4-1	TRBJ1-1	CASSLLADRVGQDLNTEAFF	TGCGCCAGCAGCCTCTTAGCCGACAGGGTCGGGCAGGATTTAAACACTGAAGCTTTCTTT
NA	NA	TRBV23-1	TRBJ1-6	CASSQDSGSPLHF	TGCGCCAGCAGTCAAGACTCCGGGTCACCCCTCCACTTT
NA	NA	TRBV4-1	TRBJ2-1	CASSQAGVGSYNEQFF	TGCGCCAGCAGCCAAGCGGGGGTTGGGTCTTACAATGAGCAGTTCTTC
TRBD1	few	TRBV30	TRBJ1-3	CAWRTGGSGNTIYF	TGTGCCTGGAGAACAGGGGGATCTGGAAACACCATATATTTT
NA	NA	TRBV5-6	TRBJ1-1	CASSIGGVEFSEAFF	TGTGCCAGCAGCATAGGAGGGGTCGAGTTCTCTGAAGCTTTCTTT
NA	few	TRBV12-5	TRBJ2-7	CASGLVLTDF	TGTGCTAGTGGTTTGGTACTTACGGACTTC
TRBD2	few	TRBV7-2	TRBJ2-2	CASKLGLAGDGELFF	TGTGCCAGCAAACTAGGACTAGCGGGGGACGGGGAGCTGTTTTTT
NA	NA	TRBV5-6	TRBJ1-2	CASSWGQGTYGYPF	NA
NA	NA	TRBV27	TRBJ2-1	CASSLIGGQQFF	TGTGCCAGCAGTTTAATAGGCGGGCAGCAGTTCTTC